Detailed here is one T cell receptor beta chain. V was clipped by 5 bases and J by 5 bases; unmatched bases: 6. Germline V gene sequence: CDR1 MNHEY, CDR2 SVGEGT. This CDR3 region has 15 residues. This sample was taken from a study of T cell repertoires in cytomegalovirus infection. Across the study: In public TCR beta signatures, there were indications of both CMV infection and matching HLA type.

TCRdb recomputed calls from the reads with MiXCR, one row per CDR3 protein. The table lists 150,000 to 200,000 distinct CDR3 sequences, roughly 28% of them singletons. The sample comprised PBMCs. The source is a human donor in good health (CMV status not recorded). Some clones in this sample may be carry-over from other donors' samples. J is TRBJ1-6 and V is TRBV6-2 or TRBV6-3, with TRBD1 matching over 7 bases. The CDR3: CASSDNRGNNSPLHF. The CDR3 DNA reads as TGTGCCAGCAGTGATAACAGGGGAAATAATTCACCCCTCCACTTT.